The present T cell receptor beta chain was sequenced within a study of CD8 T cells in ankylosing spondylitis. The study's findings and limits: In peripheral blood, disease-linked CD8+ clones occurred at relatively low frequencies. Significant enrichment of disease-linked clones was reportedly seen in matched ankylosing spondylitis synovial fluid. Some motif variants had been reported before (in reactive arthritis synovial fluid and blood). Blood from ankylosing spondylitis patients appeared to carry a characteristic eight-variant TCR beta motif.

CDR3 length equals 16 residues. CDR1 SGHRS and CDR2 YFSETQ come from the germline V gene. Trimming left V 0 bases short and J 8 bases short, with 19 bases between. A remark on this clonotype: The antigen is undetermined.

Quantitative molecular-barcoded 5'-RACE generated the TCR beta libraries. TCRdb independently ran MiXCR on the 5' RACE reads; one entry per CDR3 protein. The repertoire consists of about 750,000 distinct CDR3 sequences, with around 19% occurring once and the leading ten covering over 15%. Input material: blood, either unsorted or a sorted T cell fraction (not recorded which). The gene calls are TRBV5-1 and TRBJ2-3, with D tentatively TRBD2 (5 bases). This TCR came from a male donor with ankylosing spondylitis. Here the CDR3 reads CASSLGGPVSAGTQYF. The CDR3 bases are TGCGCCAGCAGCTTGGGTGGACCAGTTTCGGCGGGTACGCAGTATTTT. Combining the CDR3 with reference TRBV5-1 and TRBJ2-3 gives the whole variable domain KAGVTQTPRYLIKTRGQQVTLSCSPISGHRSVSWYQQTPGQGLQFLFEYFSETQRNKGNFPGRFSGRQFSNSRSEMNVSTLELGDSALYLCASSLGGPVSAGTQYFGPGTRLTVL.